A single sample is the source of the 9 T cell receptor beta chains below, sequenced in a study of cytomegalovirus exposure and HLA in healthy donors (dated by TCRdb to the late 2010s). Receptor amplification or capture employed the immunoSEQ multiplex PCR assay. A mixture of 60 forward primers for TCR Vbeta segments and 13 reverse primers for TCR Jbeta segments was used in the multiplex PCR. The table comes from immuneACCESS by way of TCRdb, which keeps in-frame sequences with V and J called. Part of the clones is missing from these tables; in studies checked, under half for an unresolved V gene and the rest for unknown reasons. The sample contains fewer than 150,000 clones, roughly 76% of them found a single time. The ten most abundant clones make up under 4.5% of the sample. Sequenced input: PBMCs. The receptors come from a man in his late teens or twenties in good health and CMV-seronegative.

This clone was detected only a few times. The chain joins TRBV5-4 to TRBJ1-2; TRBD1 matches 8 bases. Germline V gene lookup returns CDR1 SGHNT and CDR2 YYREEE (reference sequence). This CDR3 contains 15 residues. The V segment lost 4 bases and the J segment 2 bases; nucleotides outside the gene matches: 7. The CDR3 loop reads CASSGIRTGNYGYTF. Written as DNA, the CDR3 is TGTGCCAGCAGCGGGATTAGGACAGGGAACTATGGCTACACCTTC.

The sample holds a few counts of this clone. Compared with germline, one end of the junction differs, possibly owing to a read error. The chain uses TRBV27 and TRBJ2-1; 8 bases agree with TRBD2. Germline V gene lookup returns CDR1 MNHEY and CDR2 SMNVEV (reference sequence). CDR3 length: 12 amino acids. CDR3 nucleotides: TGTGCCTGCAGGGGTAGCGGGGATGAGCAGTTCTTC. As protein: CACRGSGDEQFF.

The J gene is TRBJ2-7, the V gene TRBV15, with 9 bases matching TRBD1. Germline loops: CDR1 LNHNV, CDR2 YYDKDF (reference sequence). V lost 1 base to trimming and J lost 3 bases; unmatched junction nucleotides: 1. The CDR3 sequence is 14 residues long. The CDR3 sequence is CATSRADRGYEQYF. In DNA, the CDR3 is TGTGCCACCAGCAGAGCGGACAGGGGCTACGAGCAGTACTTC.

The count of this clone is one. The CDR3 nucleotides read TGTGCCACCAGCAGAGATGGGGAGGGCAGGAACAATGAGCAGTTCTTC. It translates to CATSRDGEGRNNEQFF. The rearrangement links TRBV15 to TRBJ2-1, with TRBD2 matching 7 bases. The germline V gene encodes CDR1 LNHNV and CDR2 YYDKDF (reference sequence). V shed 0 bases, J shed 5 bases, and the junction held 7 bases outside the gene matches. The CDR3 is 16 amino acids.

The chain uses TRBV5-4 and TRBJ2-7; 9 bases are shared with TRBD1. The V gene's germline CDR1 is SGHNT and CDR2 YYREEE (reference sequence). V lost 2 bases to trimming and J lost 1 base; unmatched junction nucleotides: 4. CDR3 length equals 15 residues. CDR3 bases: TGTGCCAGCAGCTTAGGTGGACAGGGGTCCTACGAGCAGTACTTC. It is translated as CASSLGGQGSYEQYF.

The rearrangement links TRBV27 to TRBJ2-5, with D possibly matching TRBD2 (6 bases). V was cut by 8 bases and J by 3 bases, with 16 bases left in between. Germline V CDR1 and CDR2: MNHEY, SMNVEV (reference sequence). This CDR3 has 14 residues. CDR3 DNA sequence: TGTGCCAGCTGGACGGAGGGCGGAAAAGAGACCCAGTACTTC. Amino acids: CASWTEGGKETQYF.

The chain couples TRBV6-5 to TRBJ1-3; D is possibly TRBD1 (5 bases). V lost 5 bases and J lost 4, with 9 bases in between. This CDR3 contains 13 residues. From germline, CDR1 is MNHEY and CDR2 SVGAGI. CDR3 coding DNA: TGTGCCAGCAGTGCGGACATAGGAAACACCATATATTTT. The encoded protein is CASSADIGNTIYF.

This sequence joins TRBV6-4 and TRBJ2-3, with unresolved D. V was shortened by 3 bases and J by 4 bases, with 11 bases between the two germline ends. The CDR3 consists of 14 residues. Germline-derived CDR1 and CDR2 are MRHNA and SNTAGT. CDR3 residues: CASSESIRADTQYF. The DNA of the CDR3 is TGTGCCAGCAGTGAGAGTATCCGGGCAGATACGCAGTATTTT.

The CDR3 DNA follows: TGCGCCAGCAGCTACGGACAGGCGCCATCCTACGAGCAGTACTTC. It is translated as CASSYGQAPSYEQYF. The chain combines TRBV4-1 with TRBJ2-7; 7 nucleotides agree with TRBD1. This CDR3 comprises 15 residues. The J segment lost 1 base and the V segment lost 5 bases, leaving 8 bases of the junction unmatched. Germline CDR1 is MGHRA and CDR2 is YSYEKL.